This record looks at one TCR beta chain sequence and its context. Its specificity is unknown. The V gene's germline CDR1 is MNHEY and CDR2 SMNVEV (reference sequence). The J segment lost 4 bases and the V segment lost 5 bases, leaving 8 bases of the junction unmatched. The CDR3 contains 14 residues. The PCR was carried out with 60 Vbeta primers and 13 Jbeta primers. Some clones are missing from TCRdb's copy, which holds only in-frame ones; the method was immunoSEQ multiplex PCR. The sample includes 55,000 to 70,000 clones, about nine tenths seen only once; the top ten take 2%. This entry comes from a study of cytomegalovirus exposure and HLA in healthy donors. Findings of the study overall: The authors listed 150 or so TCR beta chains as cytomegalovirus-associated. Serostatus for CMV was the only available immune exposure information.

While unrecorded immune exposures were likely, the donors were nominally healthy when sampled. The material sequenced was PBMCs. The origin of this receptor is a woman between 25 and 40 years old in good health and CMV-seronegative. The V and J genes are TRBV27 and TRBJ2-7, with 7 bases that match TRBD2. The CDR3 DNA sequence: TGTGCCAGCAGTAGGGCGGGGGAGAGTTACGAGCAGTACTTC. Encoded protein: CASSRAGESYEQYF.